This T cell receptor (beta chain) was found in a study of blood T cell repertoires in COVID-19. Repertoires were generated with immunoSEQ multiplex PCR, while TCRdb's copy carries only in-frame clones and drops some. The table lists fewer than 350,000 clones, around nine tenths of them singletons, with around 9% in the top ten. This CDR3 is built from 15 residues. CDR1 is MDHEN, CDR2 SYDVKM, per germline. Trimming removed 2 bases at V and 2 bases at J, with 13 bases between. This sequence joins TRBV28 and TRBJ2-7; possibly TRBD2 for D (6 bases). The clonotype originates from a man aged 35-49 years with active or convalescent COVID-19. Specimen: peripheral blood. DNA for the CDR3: TGTGCCAGCAGTTTACCGGTGGGACTGACCTACGAGCAGTACTTC. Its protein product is CASSLPVGLTYEQYF.